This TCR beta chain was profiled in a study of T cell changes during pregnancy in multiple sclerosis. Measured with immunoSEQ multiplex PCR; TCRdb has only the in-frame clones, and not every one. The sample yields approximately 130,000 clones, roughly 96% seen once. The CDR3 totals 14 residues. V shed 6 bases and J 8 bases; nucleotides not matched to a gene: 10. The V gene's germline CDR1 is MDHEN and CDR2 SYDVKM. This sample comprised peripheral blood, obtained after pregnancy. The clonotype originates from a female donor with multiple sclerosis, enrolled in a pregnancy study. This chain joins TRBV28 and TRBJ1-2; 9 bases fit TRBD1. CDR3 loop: CASRPQWTGDGYTF. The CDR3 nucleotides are TGTGCCAGCAGACCTCAATGGACAGGGGACGGCTACACCTTC.